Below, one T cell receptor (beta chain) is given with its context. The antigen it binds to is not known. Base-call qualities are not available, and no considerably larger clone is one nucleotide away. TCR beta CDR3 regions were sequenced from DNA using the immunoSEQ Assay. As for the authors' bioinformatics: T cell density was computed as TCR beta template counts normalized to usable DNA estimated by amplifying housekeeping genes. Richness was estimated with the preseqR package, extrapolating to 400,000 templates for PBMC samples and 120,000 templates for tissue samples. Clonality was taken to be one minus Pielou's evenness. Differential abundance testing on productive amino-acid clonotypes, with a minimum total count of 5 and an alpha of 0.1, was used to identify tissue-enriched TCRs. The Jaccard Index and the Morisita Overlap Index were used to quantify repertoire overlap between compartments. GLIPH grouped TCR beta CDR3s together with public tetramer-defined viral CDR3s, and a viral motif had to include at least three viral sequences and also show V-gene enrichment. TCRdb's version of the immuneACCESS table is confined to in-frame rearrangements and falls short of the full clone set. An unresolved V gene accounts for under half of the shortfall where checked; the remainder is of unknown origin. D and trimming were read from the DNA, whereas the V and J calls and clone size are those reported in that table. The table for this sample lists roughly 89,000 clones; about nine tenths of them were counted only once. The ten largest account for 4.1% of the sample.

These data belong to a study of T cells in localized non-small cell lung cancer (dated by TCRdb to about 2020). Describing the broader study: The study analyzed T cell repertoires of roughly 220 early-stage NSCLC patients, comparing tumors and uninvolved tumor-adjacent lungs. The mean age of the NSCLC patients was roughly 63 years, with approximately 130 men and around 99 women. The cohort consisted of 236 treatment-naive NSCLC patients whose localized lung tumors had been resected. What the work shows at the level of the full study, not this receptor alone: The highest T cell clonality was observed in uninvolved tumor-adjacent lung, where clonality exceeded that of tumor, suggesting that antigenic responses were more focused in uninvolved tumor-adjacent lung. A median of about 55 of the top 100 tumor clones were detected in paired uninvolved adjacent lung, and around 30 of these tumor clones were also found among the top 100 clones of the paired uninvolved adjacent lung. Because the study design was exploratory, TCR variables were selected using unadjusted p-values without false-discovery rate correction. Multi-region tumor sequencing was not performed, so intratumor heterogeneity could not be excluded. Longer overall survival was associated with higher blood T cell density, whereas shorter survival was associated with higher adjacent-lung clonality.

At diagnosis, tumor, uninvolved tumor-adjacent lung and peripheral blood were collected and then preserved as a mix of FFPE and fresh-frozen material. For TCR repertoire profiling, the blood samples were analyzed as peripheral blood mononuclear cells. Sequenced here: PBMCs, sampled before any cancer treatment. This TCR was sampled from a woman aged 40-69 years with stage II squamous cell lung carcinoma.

The DNA reads as follows: TGTGCCAGTAGCCGACTGAGGTCTGGGGTCAATCAGCCCCAGCATTTT. The encoded protein is CASSRLRSGVNQPQHF. This chain is built from TRBV19 and TRBJ1-5; the D segment cannot be called with confidence. Measured from the cysteine to the phenylalanine, the CDR3 is 16 residues long. Only the CDR3 DNA is retained, 48 bases long and in frame from the first base. Taken from the germline V gene (reference sequence), the CDR1 and CDR2 loops are LNHDA and SQIVND. V is cut by 6 bases and J by 3 bases, and the space between the germline ends is 18 bases.